A selection of T cell receptor beta chains follows, all from one sample in a study of yellow fever vaccine responses in identical twins. TCRdb itself ran the RT-PCR reads through MiXCR, one entry per CDR3 protein. The data contain 250 to 350 distinct CDR3 sequences, roughly 65% of them singletons. Sequencing used T cells from blood (PBMCs), unsorted or a sorted subset (not recorded which), obtained before or after yellow fever vaccination (not recorded which). These receptor sequences come from a female donor who received the yellow fever vaccine. The CDR3 runs from the conserved cysteine through the conserved F or W. D genes are given only for firm matches. Expanded clones are given a class, and other clones once, few, many or no size at all.

d_gene,j_gene,v_gene,abundance,CDR3aa,CDR3nt
NA,TRBJ2-2,TRBV13,NA,CASTQRVGDTGELFF,TGTGCCAGCACCCAGAGGGTGGGGGACACCGGGGAGCTGTTTTTT
NA,TRBJ1-2,TRBV6-1,once,CASRAQATYGYTF,TGTGCCAGCCGCGCCCAGGCTACCTATGGCTACACCTTC
TRBD2,TRBJ2-1,TRBV5-1,NA,CASSLGLADYNEQFF,TGCGCCAGCAGCTTGGGACTAGCGGACTACAATGAGCAGTTCTTC
NA,TRBJ1-5,TRBV23-1,NA,CASSHLGGAGASNQPQHF,TGCGCCAGCAGTCATTTAGGGGGGGCAGGGGCAAGCAATCAGCCCCAGCATTTT
NA,TRBJ1-6,TRBV23-1,NA,CASSQSTGRGYNSPLHF,TGCGCCAGCAGTCAATCGACGGGTAGGGGCTATAATTCACCCCTCCACTTT
NA,TRBJ1-2,TRBV23-1,NA,CASSQRDPIAGYTF,TGCGCCAGCAGTCAACGGGATCCTATTGCCGGCTACACCTTC
NA,TRBJ1-2,TRBV23-1,NA,CASNGHSGYTF,TGCGCCAGCAATGGACACTCTGGCTACACCTTC
NA,TRBJ2-1,TRBV24-1,NA,CATSGPPGDGNEQFF,TGTGCCACCAGTGGTCCTCCAGGGGACGGCAATGAGCAGTTCTTC
TRBD2,TRBJ2-1,TRBV7-3,few,CASSLGGGHRNEQFF,TGTGCCAGCAGCTTAGGCGGGGGGCACAGAAATGAGCAGTTCTTC
NA,TRBJ1-6,TRBV27,once,CTSSWGFDRPKLALHF,TGCACCAGCAGTTGGGGATTCGACAGACCCAAATTAGCCCTCCACTTT
TRBD1,TRBJ1-4,TRBV23-1,few,CASRGKLGQRNEKLFF,TGCGCCAGCAGGGGAAAGCTGGGACAGAGGAATGAAAAACTGTTTTTT
TRBD2,TRBJ2-3,TRBV5-1,NA,CASRRRVASGASTDTQYF,TGCGCCAGCAGGCGGAGGGTGGCTAGCGGGGCTAGCACAGATACGCAGTATTTT
NA,TRBJ1-4,TRBV2,once,CASRNLVGGTNEKLFF,TGTGCCAGCAGGAACCTAGTGGGGGGTACTAATGAAAAACTGTTTTTT
TRBD1,TRBJ1-2,TRBV6-5,few,CASSSLARGHGYTF,TGTGCCAGCAGTTCCCTCGCGAGGGGGCATGGCTACACCTTC
NA,TRBJ1-5,TRBV23-1,NA,CASSQLRPQHF,TGCGCCAGCAGTCAACTACGGCCCCAGCATTTT
NA,TRBJ1-1,TRBV10-3,NA,CAISVLSVNTEAFF,TGTGCCATCAGTGTGTTATCCGTGAACACTGAAGCTTTCTTT
NA,TRBJ2-7,TRBV3-1,NA,CASSPLSSYEQYF,TGTGCCAGCAGCCCCTTGAGCTCCTACGAGCAGTACTTC
NA,TRBJ1-1,TRBV14,NA,CASNHPGQRRTEAFF,TGTGCCAGCAACCACCCCGGACAGAGAAGGACTGAAGCTTTCTTT
NA,TRBJ1-2,TRBV23-1,few,CASSQSGPGVGYTF,TGCGCCAGCAGTCAATCAGGGCCAGGGGTTGGCTACACCTTC
NA,TRBJ2-6,TRBV4-2,NA,CASSHSGANVLTF,TGTGCCAGCAGCCATTCTGGGGCCAACGTCCTGACTTTC